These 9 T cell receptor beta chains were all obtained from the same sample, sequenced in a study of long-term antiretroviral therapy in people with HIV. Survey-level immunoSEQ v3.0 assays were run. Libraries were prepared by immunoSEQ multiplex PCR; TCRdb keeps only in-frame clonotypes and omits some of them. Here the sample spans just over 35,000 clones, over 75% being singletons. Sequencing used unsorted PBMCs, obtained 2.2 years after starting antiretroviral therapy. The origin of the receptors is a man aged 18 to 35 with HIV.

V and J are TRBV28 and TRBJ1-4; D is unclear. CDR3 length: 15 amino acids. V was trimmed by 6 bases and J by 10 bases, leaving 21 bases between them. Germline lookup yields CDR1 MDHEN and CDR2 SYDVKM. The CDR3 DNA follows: TGTGCCAGCAGCCCCCCGGGCCCTGAGCGGGGAAAACTGTTTTTT. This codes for CASSPPGPERGKLFF. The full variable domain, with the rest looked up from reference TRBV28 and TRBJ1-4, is DVKVTQSSRYLVKRTGEKVFLECVQDMDHENMFWYRQDPGLGLRLIYFSYDVKMKEKGDIPEGYSVSREKKERFSLILESASTNQTSMYLCASSPPGPERGKLFFGSGTQLSVL.

CDR3 amino acids: CASSPPGGRNEQFF. CDR3 nucleotide sequence: TGTGCCAGTAGTCCACCGGGAGGACGGAATGAGCAGTTCTTC. V is TRBV19 and J is TRBJ2-1; TRBD2 agrees at 7 bases. Trimming removed 5 bases from V and 7 bases from J; junction bases left unmatched: 8. The CDR3 length is 14 residues. Germline lookup yields CDR1 LNHDA and CDR2 SQIVND (reference sequence).

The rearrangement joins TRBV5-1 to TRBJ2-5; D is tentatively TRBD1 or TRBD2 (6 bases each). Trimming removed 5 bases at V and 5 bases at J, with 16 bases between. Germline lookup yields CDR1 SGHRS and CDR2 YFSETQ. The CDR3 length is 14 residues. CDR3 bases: TGCGCCAGCAGTTCCGGGGGCTCTGGGGAGACCCAGTACTTC. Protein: CASSSGGSGETQYF.

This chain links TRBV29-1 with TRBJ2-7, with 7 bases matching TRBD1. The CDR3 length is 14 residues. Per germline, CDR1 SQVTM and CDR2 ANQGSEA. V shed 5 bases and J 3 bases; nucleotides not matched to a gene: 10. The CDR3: CSVLGQVPSYEQYF. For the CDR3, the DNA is TGCAGCGTTTTAGGACAGGTTCCAAGCTACGAGCAGTACTTC.

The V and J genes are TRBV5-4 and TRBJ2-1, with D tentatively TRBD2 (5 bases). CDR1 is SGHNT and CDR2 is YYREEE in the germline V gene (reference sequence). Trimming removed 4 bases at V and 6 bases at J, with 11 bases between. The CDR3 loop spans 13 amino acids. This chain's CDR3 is CASSPTRINEQFF. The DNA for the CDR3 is TGTGCCAGCAGCCCTACTAGAATCAATGAGCAGTTCTTC.

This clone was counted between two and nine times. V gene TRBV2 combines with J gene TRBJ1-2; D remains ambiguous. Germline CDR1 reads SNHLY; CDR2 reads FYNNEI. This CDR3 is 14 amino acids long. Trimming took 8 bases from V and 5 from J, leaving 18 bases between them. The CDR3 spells CASSWGREKYGYTF. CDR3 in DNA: TGTGCCAGCTCCTGGGGAAGAGAAAAGTATGGCTACACCTTC.

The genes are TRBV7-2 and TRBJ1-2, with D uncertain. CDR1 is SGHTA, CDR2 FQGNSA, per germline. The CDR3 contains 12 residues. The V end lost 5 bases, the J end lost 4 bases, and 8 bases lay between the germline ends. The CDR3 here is CASSPQSYGYTF. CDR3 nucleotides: TGTGCCAGCAGCCCCCAATCCTATGGCTACACCTTC.

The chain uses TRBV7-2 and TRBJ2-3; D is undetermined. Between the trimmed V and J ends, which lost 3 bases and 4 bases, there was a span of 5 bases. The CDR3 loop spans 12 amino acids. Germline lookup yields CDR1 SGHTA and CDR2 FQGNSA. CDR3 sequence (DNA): TGTGCCAGCAGCTTTCCGGCAGATACGCAGTATTTT. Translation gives CASSFPADTQYF.

The CDR3 loop is CASRDSGLLGGMSNEQFF. CDR3 in DNA: TGTGCCAGCAGGGATTCCGGACTACTGGGGGGAATGAGCAATGAGCAGTTCTTC. The chain links TRBV28 to TRBJ2-1; the D gene is possibly TRBD2 (6 bases). This CDR3 has 18 amino acids. V was clipped by 6 bases and J by 6 bases, with 27 bases between them. The germline gives CDR1 MDHEN, CDR2 SYDVKM. Full variable domain (rest looked up from reference TRBV28 and TRBJ2-1): DVKVTQSSRYLVKRTGEKVFLECVQDMDHENMFWYRQDPGLGLRLIYFSYDVKMKEKGDIPEGYSVSREKKERFSLILESASTNQTSMYLCASRDSGLLGGMSNEQFFGPGTRLTVL.